One and the same sample provided the 2 T cell receptor beta chains below, sequenced in a study of CD8+ T cells in alopecia areata. As the sequencing template, cDNA was produced by extracting RNA and reverse transcribing it. Libraries were prepared by immunoSEQ multiplex PCR; TCRdb keeps only in-frame clonotypes and omits some of them. The sample yields about 69,000 clones, 50% to 75% seen once. Specimen: CD8+ T cells sorted from blood, collected at week 0. These receptor sequences come from a human donor with alopecia areata.

The chain combines TRBV9 with TRBJ1-3; tentatively, D is TRBD1 (5 bases). Trimming left V 4 bases short and J 0 bases short, with 14 bases between. This CDR3 is 16 amino acids long. CDR1 is SGDLS, CDR2 YYNGEE, per germline. The DNA of the CDR3 is TGTGCCAGCAGCCCTGACCAGACAGTCTCTGGAAACACCATATATTTT. Translated: CASSPDQTVSGNTIYF.

The chain combines TRBV28 with TRBJ2-3; D is unresolved. V was shortened by 3 bases and J by 4 bases, with 2 bases between the two germline ends. The CDR3 runs 11 residues. CDR1 is MDHEN and CDR2 is SYDVKM in the germline V gene. The CDR3 loop is CASSFADTQYF. DNA for the CDR3: TGTGCCAGCAGTTTTGCAGATACGCAGTATTTT. The complete variable domain, with remaining parts taken from reference TRBV28 and TRBJ2-3, reads DVKVTQSSRYLVKRTGEKVFLECVQDMDHENMFWYRQDPGLGLRLIYFSYDVKMKEKGDIPEGYSVSREKKERFSLILESASTNQTSMYLCASSFADTQYFGPGTRLTVL.